These 25 T cell receptor beta chains originate from one sample sequenced in a study of OX40 agonist ivuxolimab in advanced cancers. Libraries were made using the immunoSEQ multiplex PCR assay. TCRdb took this table from immuneACCESS and kept in-frame rearrangements with V and J called. Such tables lack part of the clones; where checked against another copy, unresolved V genes explain under half of the gap, and the rest is unexplained. Recorded for this sample are 45,000 to 60,000 clones; roughly 87% of them occurred a single time. The top ten hold roughly 6% of the sample. The material sequenced was CD4+ or CD8+ T cells sorted from blood, taken in a trial of the OX40 agonist ivuxolimab. These receptors were collected from an adult with an advanced solid tumor such as melanoma, head and neck, liver or kidney cancer.

This sequence joins TRBV5-8 and TRBJ2-5, with D perhaps assigned TRBD1 or TRBD2 (5 bases each). Germline V gives CDR1 SGHTS, CDR2 YDEGEE. V dropped 3 bases and J dropped 5 bases, with 14 bases sitting between them. The CDR3 covers 14 residues. The CDR3 region has the DNA TGTGCCAGCAGCTCCAGGGACCGCGACGAGACCCAGTACTTC. Translated, it gives CASSSRDRDETQYF.

The gene calls are TRBV6-1 and TRBJ2-7; 11 bases map to TRBD2. The V segment lost 5 bases and the J segment 2 bases; nucleotides outside the gene matches: 2. Germline CDR1 reads MNHNS; CDR2 reads SASEGT. This CDR3 is 14 amino acids long. CDR3 region: CASSISGGAYEQYV. CDR3 nucleotide sequence: TGTGCCAGCAGTATTAGCGGGGGGGCCTACGAGCAGTACGTC.

The chain recombines TRBV7-6 with TRBJ2-7; D unclear. The V gene lost 1 base and the J gene lost 7 bases, with 8 bases spanning the gap. The CDR3 consists of 12 residues. Germline CDR1 is SGHVS and CDR2 is FNYEAQ. The CDR3 DNA reads as TGTGCCAGCAGCTTAGGAACAAAGGAGCAGTACTTC. Translation gives CASSLGTKEQYF.

The chain couples TRBV14 to TRBJ2-5; TRBD1 aligns across 9 bases. This CDR3 spans 16 amino acids. Germline V gives CDR1 SGHDN, CDR2 FVKESK. Trimming removed 0 bases from V and 7 bases from J; junction bases left unmatched: 9. The chain's CDR3 is CASSQDSGTGTGTQYF. In DNA, the CDR3 is TGTGCCAGCAGCCAAGATTCGGGGACAGGGACCGGGACCCAGTACTTC. Complete variable domain (other parts from reference TRBV14 and TRBJ2-5): EAGVTQFPSHSVIEKGQTVTLRCDPISGHDNLYWYRRVMGKEIKFLLHFVKESKQDESGMPNNRFLAERTGGTYSTLKVQPAELEDSGVYFCASSQDSGTGTGTQYFGPGTRLLVL.

The chain employs TRBV29-1 and TRBJ2-7, with 7 bases that match TRBD1. CDR3 length: 11 amino acids. J was trimmed by 4 bases and V by 5 bases; bases with no gene match: 2. Germline CDR1 SQVTM, CDR2 ANQGSEA. The CDR3: CSVTQGYEQYF. The CDR3 DNA sequence: TGCAGCGTTACACAGGGGTACGAGCAGTACTTC.

This clone was counted a single time. The chain carries TRBV19 and TRBJ1-1; no firm D call. The CDR3 loop spans 15 amino acids. Germline V lookup: CDR1 LNHDA, CDR2 SQIVND (reference sequence). The ends were cut back, 5 bases at V and 5 bases at J, with 18 bases in the middle. The CDR3 nucleotides are TGTGCCAGTAGTTTTGGGCTGAGGGAGGGAACTGAAGCTTTCTTT. It yields the protein CASSFGLREGTEAFF. The variable domain in full, completed from reference TRBV19 and TRBJ1-1, reads DGGITQSPKYLFRKEGQNVTLSCEQNLNHDAMYWYRQDPGQGLRLIYYSQIVNDFQKGDIAEGYSVSREKKESFPLTVTSAQKNPTAFYLCASSFGLREGTEAFFGQGTRLTVV.

The rearrangement joins TRBV29-1 to TRBJ2-5; D ambiguous. CDR1 SQVTM and CDR2 ANQGSEA come from the germline V gene. The ends were cut back, 2 bases at V and 5 bases at J, with 3 bases in the middle. This CDR3 comprises 10 residues. The CDR3 DNA follows: TGCAGCGTTGAATGGGAGACCCAGTACTTC. Its protein is CSVEWETQYF.

The genes are TRBV6-6 and TRBJ1-5; D is undetermined. The CDR3 contains 14 residues. From germline, CDR1 is MNHNY and CDR2 SVGAGI (reference sequence). V lost 1 base to trimming and J lost 4 bases, with 8 bases between them. CDR3 DNA: TGTGCCAGCAGTTACTGGGGATTTAATCAGCCCCAGCATTTT. As protein: CASSYWGFNQPQHF.

CDR3 in DNA: TGTGCCAGTAGTACCCACCCCCTAGCTTTGATCGATGAGCAGTTCTTC. Translated, it gives CASSTHPLALIDEQFF. The chain recombines TRBV19 with TRBJ2-1; possible D gene TRBD2, 5 bases. In germline, CDR1 is LNHDA, CDR2 SQIVND (reference sequence). The CDR3 spans 16 residues. Deletions cut 4 bases from V and 8 bases from J, with 21 bases between.

The CDR3 nucleotides are TGCGCCAGCAGCCAGACTAGGTTTAATACGCAGTATTTT. Its protein is CASSQTRFNTQYF. The chain carries TRBV4-3 and TRBJ2-3; D perhaps matches TRBD2 (6 bases). From germline, CDR1 is LGHNA and CDR2 YSLEER. The CDR3 loop spans 13 amino acids. V lost 3 bases to trimming and J lost 7 bases, with 11 bases between them.

This chain links TRBV7-9 with TRBJ1-1; tentative D call: TRBD1 (6 bases). The V end lost 2 bases, the J end lost 6 bases, and 13 bases lay between the germline ends. This CDR3 has 14 residues. Germline CDR1 and CDR2: SEHNR and FQNEAQ (reference sequence). CDR3 in amino acids: CASSLTGKSSEAFF. CDR3 DNA sequence: TGTGCCAGCAGCTTAACAGGGAAAAGTTCTGAAGCTTTCTTT.

The chain recombines TRBV30 with TRBJ1-2; maybe TRBD1 (5 bases). The germline gives CDR1 GTSNPN, CDR2 SVGIG (reference sequence). CDR3 length equals 14 residues. V lost 1 base, J lost 4 bases, and 13 bases lay in between. The CDR3 region is CAWSEVGEGYGYTF. DNA for the CDR3: TGTGCCTGGAGTGAGGTAGGGGAGGGCTATGGCTACACCTTC.

The CDR3 nucleotides read TGCGCCAGCAGCCAAGAGGACAGGGGTGGGCACGAGCAGTACTTC. This translates into CASSQEDRGGHEQYF. The chain uses TRBV4-1 and TRBJ2-5, with 9 positions matching TRBD1. Near its end, the DNA agrees better with TRBJ2-7, so the J call may be wrong. CDR1 MGHRA and CDR2 YSYEKL come from the germline V gene. The CDR3 has 15 residues.

The chain recombines TRBV6-1 with TRBJ2-7; the match to TRBD2 covers 8 bases. The CDR3 spans 10 residues. J gave up 9 bases and V 7 bases, and 2 bases lay outside the gene matches. CDR1 MNHNS and CDR2 SASEGT come from the germline V gene. The CDR3 protein is CASTGTRQYV. CDR3 nucleotide sequence: TGTGCCAGCACTGGGACTAGGCAGTACGTC.

The count of this clone is one. The chain couples TRBV6-1 to TRBJ1-1; 8 positions match TRBD1. The CDR3 covers 15 residues. J lost 1 base, V lost 5 bases, and 6 bases had no gene match. In germline, CDR1 is MNHNS, CDR2 SASEGT. In DNA form, the CDR3 reads TGTGCCAGCAGTCGACCAGGGGGCGGGAACACTGAAGCTTTCTTT. Translated, it gives CASSRPGGGNTEAFF.

V and J are TRBV5-1 and TRBJ2-1; 8 bases are shared with TRBD2. Germline CDR1 is SGHRS and CDR2 is YFSETQ. The trim removed 4 bases at V and 4 bases at J, leaving 10 bases unmatched. The CDR3 is made up of 16 amino acids. The CDR3 nucleotides are TGCGCCAGCAGCCCTGGGGGCGGGGGGATTTACAATGAGCAGTTCTTC. It translates to CASSPGGGGIYNEQFF. The full variable domain, in which reference TRBV5-1 and TRBJ2-1 provide the parts outside the CDR3, is KAGVTQTPRYLIKTRGQQVTLSCSPISGHRSVSWYQQTPGQGLQFLFEYFSETQRNKGNFPGRFSGRQFSNSRSEMNVSTLELGDSALYLCASSPGGGGIYNEQFFGPGTRLTVL.

The chain joins TRBV4-3 to TRBJ2-6; D gene uncertain. Looked up from germline, CDR1 is LGHNA and CDR2 is YSLEER. The CDR3 length is 21 residues. Trimming stripped 0 bases from V and 0 bases from J, with 21 bases between. The CDR3 here is CASSQDWTGRHYYSGANVLTF. Written as DNA, the CDR3 is TGCGCCAGCAGCCAAGATTGGACCGGCAGGCACTATTACTCTGGGGCCAACGTCCTGACTTTC.

The chain recombines TRBV28 with TRBJ2-7, with D possibly matching TRBD1 (5 bases). Germline assignment: CDR1 MDHEN and CDR2 SYDVKM. This CDR3 comprises 14 residues. Trimming shortened V by 6 bases and J by 0 bases, and 12 bases separated the two germline ends. The CDR3 loop is CASSPLGLSYEQYF. The CDR3 DNA sequence: TGTGCCAGCAGCCCCTTGGGGCTCTCCTACGAGCAGTACTTC.

The rearrangement joins TRBV27 to TRBJ2-1; D is undetermined. Germline CDR1 is MNHEY and CDR2 is SMNVEV (reference sequence). Trimming left V 2 bases short and J 1 base short, with 6 bases between. The CDR3 is 14 amino acids. CDR3 bases: TGTGCCAGCAGTTTACCTAGTTCCTACAATGAGCAGTTCTTC. It translates to CASSLPSSYNEQFF.

The chain employs TRBV28 and TRBJ1-5, with unresolved D. V was cut by 2 bases and J by 4 bases, with 6 bases left in between. This CDR3 comprises 13 residues. In germline, CDR1 is MDHEN, CDR2 SYDVKM. The CDR3 nucleotides read TGTGCCAGCAGTTTAATGGGGAATCAGCCCCAGCATTTT. Its translation: CASSLMGNQPQHF.

This chain joins TRBV7-3 and TRBJ2-1; 13 bases align to TRBD2. With V trimmed by 5 bases and J by 5 bases, 6 bases remained unmatched. The CDR3 has 16 amino acids. The germline V gene encodes CDR1 SGHTA and CDR2 FQGTGA. CDR3 bases: TGTGCCAGCAGCAACTCCGGGACTAGCGGGAACAATGAGCAGTTCTTC. It translates to CASSNSGTSGNNEQFF.

This clone showed up just once. CDR3 amino acids: CASGLDPPASAQETQYF. Written as DNA, the CDR3 is TGTGCTAGTGGTTTGGACCCGCCCGCTAGCGCACAAGAGACCCAGTACTTC. The chain joins TRBV12-5 to TRBJ2-5; maybe TRBD2 (6 bases). This CDR3 has 17 amino acids. The germline V and J ends were trimmed by 1 base and 2 bases, with 17 bases remaining between them. Germline-derived CDR1 and CDR2 are LGHNT and FRNRAP.

The J gene is TRBJ2-1, the V gene TRBV12-5; TRBD2 aligns across 10 bases. CDR1 and CDR2 from the germline V gene are LGHNT and FRNRAP. The CDR3 spans 18 residues. V was pared by 0 bases and J by 1 base, with 6 bases of the junction left unmatched. CDR3 sequence (DNA): TGTGCTAGTGGTTTGGTACTGAGCGGGAGGGTATCCTACAATGAGCAGTTCTTC. Encoded protein: CASGLVLSGRVSYNEQFF.

With regard to this clone: Other nucleotide sequences in the sample specify the same CDR3. This chain links TRBV4-3 with TRBJ1-2; D is uncertain. CDR1 and CDR2 (germline): LGHNA, YSLEER. V dropped 1 base and J dropped 3 bases, with 9 bases sitting between them. This CDR3 spans 14 amino acids. The CDR3 region has the DNA TGCGCCAGCAGCCAAGTACGGCTTGACTATGGCTACACCTTC. Encoded protein: CASSQVRLDYGYTF.

The V and J genes are TRBV6-5 and TRBJ2-7, with no clear D. V lost 6 bases and J lost 2, with 11 bases in between. Germline CDR1 reads MNHEY; CDR2 reads SVGAGI. This CDR3 comprises 13 residues. Here the CDR3 DNA reads TGTGCCAGCAGCCCCAATCAGCCCTACGAGCAGTACTTC. It encodes CASSPNQPYEQYF.